This TCR beta chain was identified in a study of blood T cell repertoires in COVID-19. Study details: Researchers got acute and convalescent COVID-19 samples from the United States, Italy and Spain. The cDNA or gDNA used as material had been derived from T cells, B-cell-depleted T cells, or PBMCs.

In the authors' methods: Amplification with reference gene primers provided the estimates of nucleated cell counts. Produced via immunoSEQ multiplex PCR; TCRdb's table is partial and in-frame only. That table is the source of V, J and clone size, and D and trimming were worked out from the DNA. The sample carries around 200,000 clones, around 86% recorded once. Germline assignment: CDR1 GTSNPN and CDR2 SVGIG (reference sequence). Trimming took off 0 bases at V and 4 bases at J, with 9 bases between the two ends. CDR3 length equals 13 residues. The sequence was obtained from a woman aged 40 to 49 with acute or convalescent COVID-19. The sample comprised peripheral blood. The V and J genes are TRBV30 and TRBJ1-1; possibly TRBD1 for D (5 bases). CDR3 bases: TGTGCCTGGAGTGTACAGGCCGGCACTGAAGCTTTCTTT. This codes for CAWSVQAGTEAFF.